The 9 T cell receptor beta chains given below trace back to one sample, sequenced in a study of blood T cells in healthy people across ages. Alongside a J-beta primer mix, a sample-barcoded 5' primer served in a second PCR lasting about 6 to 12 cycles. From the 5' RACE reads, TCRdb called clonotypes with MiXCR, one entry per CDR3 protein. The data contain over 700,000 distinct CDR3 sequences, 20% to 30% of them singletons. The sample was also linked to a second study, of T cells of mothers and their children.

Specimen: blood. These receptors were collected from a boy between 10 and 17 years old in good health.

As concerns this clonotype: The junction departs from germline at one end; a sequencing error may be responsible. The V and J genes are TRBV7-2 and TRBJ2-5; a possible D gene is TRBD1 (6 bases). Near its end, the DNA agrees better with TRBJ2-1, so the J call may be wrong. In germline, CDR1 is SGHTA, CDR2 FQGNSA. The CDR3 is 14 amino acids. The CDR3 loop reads CASGLVQGNLEQFF. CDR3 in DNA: TGTGCCAGCGGCTTAGTCCAGGGGAATCTTGAGCAGTTCTTC.

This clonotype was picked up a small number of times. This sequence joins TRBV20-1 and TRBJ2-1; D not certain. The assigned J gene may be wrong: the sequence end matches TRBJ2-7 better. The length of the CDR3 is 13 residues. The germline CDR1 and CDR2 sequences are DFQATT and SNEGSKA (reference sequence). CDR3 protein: CSANAPDGYEQYF. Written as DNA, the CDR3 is TGCAGTGCAAACGCCCCGGACGGCTACGAGCAGTACTTC.

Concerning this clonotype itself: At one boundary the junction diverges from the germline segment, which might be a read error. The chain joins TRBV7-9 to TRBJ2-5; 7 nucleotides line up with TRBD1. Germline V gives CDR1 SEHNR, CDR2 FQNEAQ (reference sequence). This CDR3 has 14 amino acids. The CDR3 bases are TGTGTCAGCAGCTTAGAAGGGGGCAGAGAGACCCAGTACTTC. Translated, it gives CVSSLEGGRETQYF.

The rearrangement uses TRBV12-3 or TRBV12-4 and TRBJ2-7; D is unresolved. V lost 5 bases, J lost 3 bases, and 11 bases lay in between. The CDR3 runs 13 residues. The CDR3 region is CASSRLVVYEQYF. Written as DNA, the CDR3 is TGTGCCAGCAGTCGTCTAGTGGTCTACGAGCAGTACTTC.

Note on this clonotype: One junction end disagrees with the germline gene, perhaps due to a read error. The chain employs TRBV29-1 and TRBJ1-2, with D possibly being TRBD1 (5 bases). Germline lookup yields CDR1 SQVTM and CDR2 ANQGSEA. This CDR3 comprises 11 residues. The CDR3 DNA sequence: TGCAGCGTTGAACGGGGGTATGGCCACACCTTC. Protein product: CSVERGYGHTF.

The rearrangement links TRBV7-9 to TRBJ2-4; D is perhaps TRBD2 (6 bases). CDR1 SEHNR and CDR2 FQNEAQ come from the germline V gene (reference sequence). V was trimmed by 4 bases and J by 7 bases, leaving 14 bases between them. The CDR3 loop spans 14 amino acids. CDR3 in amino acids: CASSSLSEGNIQYF. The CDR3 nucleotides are TGTGCCAGCAGCTCTCTCTCGGAGGGCAACATTCAGTACTTC.

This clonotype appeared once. The CDR3 sequence is CASSPVVMNTEAFF. CDR3 DNA: TGTGCCAGCTCACCAGTGGTTATGAACACTGAAGCTTTCTTT. The chain recombines TRBV18 with TRBJ1-1, with D hard to call. The CDR3 loop spans 14 amino acids. Germline V lookup: CDR1 KGHSH, CDR2 LQKENI. Trimming cost V 2 bases and J 0 bases, with 7 bases left between them.

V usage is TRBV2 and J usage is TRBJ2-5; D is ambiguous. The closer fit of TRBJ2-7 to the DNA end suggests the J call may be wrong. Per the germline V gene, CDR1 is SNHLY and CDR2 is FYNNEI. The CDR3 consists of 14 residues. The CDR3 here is CASRATVSSYEQYF. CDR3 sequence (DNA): TGTGCCAGCAGAGCAACAGTCAGCTCCTACGAGCAGTACTTC.

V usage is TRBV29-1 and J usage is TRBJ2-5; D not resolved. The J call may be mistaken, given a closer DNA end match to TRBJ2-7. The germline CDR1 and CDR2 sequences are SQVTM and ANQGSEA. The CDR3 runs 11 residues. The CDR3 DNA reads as TGCAGCGTTATAGGACCTGGCGAGCAGTACTTC. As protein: CSVIGPGEQYF.